This entry concerns a single T cell receptor (beta chain). Its antigen remains undetermined. No much larger clonotype is one base removed from it; base qualities were not supplied. Trimming takes 6 bases off V and 3 bases off J; junction bases not matched to a gene: 5. Sequences MNHEY (CDR1) and SVGAGI (CDR2) are obtained from the germline V gene. The CDR3 sequence holds 14 residues, the cysteine and phenylalanine included. Of the read, only the CDR3 DNA is kept; its 42 bases are in frame from base 1. The source of the sample is a study of blood T cell repertoires in COVID-19 (dated by TCRdb to 2020 to 2022). A note on the overall study: Samples from collaborators originated in the United States, Italy and Spain and spanned both the acute and convalescent phases of COVID-19. The material from the prospective study consisted of cDNA or gDNA derived from T cells, B-cell-depleted T cells, or PBMCs. Deeply sampled blood TCRbeta repertoires from subjects exposed to, actively infected with, or recovered from COVID-19 were included in the dataset. A freely available public database, intended as a resource for researchers studying the immune response to SARS-CoV-2, is where the repertoires were released. Samples were obtained from the ongoing ImmuneRACE study (first 160 participants) and from approximately 1,200 subjects provided by 6 global collaborators. The sample metadata nearly always contained a de-identified subject ID, COVID-19 status, age in years and sex. HLA class I and class II types, where available, came from metadata supplied by the sample provider rather than from assay-based typing.

The immunoSEQ Assay, a bias-controlled multiplex PCR, was used to amplify TCRbeta CDR3 regions from genomic DNA. In the paper's pipeline: Nucleated cell counts per sample were estimated from amplification of reference gene primers within the assay. To quantify the absolute abundance of each unique TCRbeta CDR3 rearrangement, sequence reads were collapsed and filtered. For each sample, productive Simpson clonality was calculated as the square root of Simpson's diversity index over productive rearrangements. TCRdb mirrors the immuneACCESS table, restricted to in-frame sequences. Some clones are absent from its copies; in checked studies, under half trace to an unresolved V gene, and the reason for the others is unknown. V, J and clone size were drawn from that table, and D and trimming were deduced from the DNA. The sample table holds around 17,000 clones, of which about 90% were seen once. 4% to 5.5% of the sample is taken by the ten largest.

The collaborating institutions used their own protocols to collect whole blood in K2EDTA tubes. Collaborator samples were shipped for TCRbeta analysis as frozen whole blood, isolated PBMCs, or DNA extracted from either sample type. The paper as a whole reports these results and caveats: The amount of clinical and demographic metadata varied by source and participant and was provided uncurated.

Sequenced material: peripheral blood. The chain is encoded by TRBV6-5 joined to TRBJ1-5, with 7 middle bases fitting TRBD1. The sequence came from a man aged 60-69 years with active COVID-19. The DNA is as follows: TGTGCCAGCAGCCACGACAGGGCCAATCAGCCCCAGCATTTT. It translates to CASSHDRANQPQHF.